This record looks at one T cell receptor (beta chain) sequence and its context. The data derive from a study of blood T cell repertoires in COVID-19. The overall study: T cells, B-cell-depleted T cells, or PBMCs supplied cDNA or gDNA.

The method was immunoSEQ multiplex PCR; TCRdb's version includes in-frame clones alone and lacks a portion of them. The sample gives 220,000 or so clones, around 83% of which show up once; under 8.5% is in the top ten. V dropped 1 base and J dropped 6; count of bases not matched to a gene: 9. The CDR3 spans 16 residues. Germline-derived CDR1 and CDR2 are SGHRS and YFSETQ. Sequencing was performed on peripheral blood. The clonotype was recovered from a woman aged 80 or over with COVID-19, enrolled during active disease. V usage is TRBV5-1 and J usage is TRBJ2-1, with 8 bases identical to TRBD1. This CDR3 reads CASSLPGTGGFNEQFF. CDR3 coding DNA: TGCGCCAGCAGCTTGCCGGGGACAGGAGGTTTCAATGAGCAGTTCTTC. The entire variable domain, with the rest obtained from reference TRBV5-1 and TRBJ2-1, is as follows: KAGVTQTPRYLIKTRGQQVTLSCSPISGHRSVSWYQQTPGQGLQFLFEYFSETQRNKGNFPGRFSGRQFSNSRSEMNVSTLELGDSALYLCASSLPGTGGFNEQFFGPGTRLTVL.